Below, 18 T cell receptor beta chains from the same sample are listed, as sequenced in a study of blood T cell repertoires in COVID-19. The data were produced by immunoSEQ multiplex PCR, yet TCRdb's version contains in-frame clones alone and is incomplete. Of about 210,000 clones detected, around 83% appear once; the ten largest clones hold around 5.2%. Sequencing input: peripheral blood. These TCRs come from a woman of 80 years or more with acute or convalescent COVID-19.

The chain employs TRBV5-3 and TRBJ2-7, with 9 bases identical to TRBD1. TRBV5-3 is annotated as an ORF whose role is uncertain. After removal of 4 bases from V and 4 bases from J, the junction contained 6 bases not matched to a gene. The CDR3 spans 14 residues. Written as DNA, the CDR3 is TGTGCCAGAAGCGAGGGACAGGGTCGTTACGAGCAGTACTTC. It specifies CARSEGQGRYEQYF.

This rearrangement joins TRBV9 to TRBJ2-7; 7 bases agree with TRBD1. The CDR3 loop spans 14 amino acids. Germline loops: CDR1 SGDLS, CDR2 YYNGEE. V lost 2 bases, J lost 2 bases, and 4 bases stayed unmatched. The CDR3 DNA sequence: TGTGCCAGCAGCGTTACAGGGGCGCCCTACGAGCAGTACTTC. Translation gives CASSVTGAPYEQYF.

The V gene is TRBV2, the J gene TRBJ2-2, with D unclear. This CDR3 has 15 residues. Trimming stripped 5 bases from V and 6 bases from J, with 16 bases between. From germline, CDR1 is SNHLY and CDR2 FYNNEI. CDR3 in amino acids: CASSFDMGVAGELFF. DNA for the CDR3: TGTGCCAGCAGTTTTGACATGGGTGTGGCCGGGGAGCTGTTTTTT.

About this clone: The junction shows a germline mismatch at one end, possibly a read error. The chain is built from TRBV7-7 and TRBJ2-7; 8 nucleotides line up with TRBD1. The CDR3 is made up of 16 amino acids. Germline V CDR1 and CDR2: SSHAT, FNYEAQ (reference sequence). CDR3 bases: TGTGCTAGCAGACAACTTTGGACAGGGTGGGACTACGAGCAGTACTTC. Translation: CASRQLWTGWDYEQYF.

The chain is built from TRBV10-3 and TRBJ1-1; a possible D gene is TRBD1 (6 bases). The CDR3 has 12 amino acids. CDR1 and CDR2 from the germline V gene are ENHRY and SYGVKD. Trimming shortened V by 5 bases and J by 3 bases, and 7 bases separated the two germline ends. The CDR3 protein is CAISPGDTEAFF. The DNA of the CDR3 is TGTGCCATCAGTCCAGGGGACACTGAAGCTTTCTTT.

The chain combines TRBV5-4 with TRBJ1-2; 9 bases match TRBD1. CDR3 length: 13 residues. In germline, CDR1 is SGHNT, CDR2 YYREEE (reference sequence). V was pared by 4 bases and J by 6 bases, with 4 bases of the junction left unmatched. The CDR3 sequence is CASSVQGANGYTF. The CDR3 region has the DNA TGTGCCAGCAGCGTACAGGGGGCCAATGGCTACACCTTC.

The rearrangement links TRBV6-5 to TRBJ2-1, with 8 bases lining up with TRBD1. V shed 5 bases, J shed 4 bases, and the junction held 7 bases outside the gene matches. Germline V lookup: CDR1 MNHEY, CDR2 SVGAGI. CDR3 size: 15 residues. CDR3 nucleotide sequence: TGTGCCAGCAGTATCGACAGGGGACGGTACAATGAGCAGTTCTTC. It yields the protein CASSIDRGRYNEQFF.

The table lists this clone with a few counts. The chain has TRBV6-2 or TRBV6-3 and TRBJ1-5, with 7 nucleotides matching TRBD1. V shed 1 base, J shed 0 bases, and the junction held 0 bases outside the gene matches. The CDR3 covers 15 residues. Germline V lookup: CDR1 MNHEY, CDR2 SVGEGT. The CDR3 DNA reads TGTGCCAGCAGTTACTACAGGGGTAGCAATCAGCCCCAGCATTTT. This translates into CASSYYRGSNQPQHF.

The chain combines TRBV2 with TRBJ2-1; the match to TRBD2 covers 15 bases. Germline CDR1 and CDR2: SNHLY and FYNNEI. The junction had 15 bases not matched to a gene; V was cut back by 6 bases and J by 3 bases. This CDR3 region has 20 residues. The CDR3 loop is CASRRNQMRTSGRVYNEQFF. The CDR3 bases are TGTGCCAGCAGAAGAAACCAGATGAGGACTAGCGGGAGGGTCTACAATGAGCAGTTCTTC.

The chain recombines TRBV7-3 with TRBJ2-3; 13 bases agree with TRBD2. V shed 4 bases and J 5 bases; nucleotides not matched to a gene: 3. This CDR3 has 15 residues. CDR1 SGHTA and CDR2 FQGTGA come from the germline V gene. The DNA for the CDR3 is TGTGCCAGCAGCTCGGGACTAGCGGGGTTAGATACGCAGTATTTT. Protein product: CASSSGLAGLDTQYF.

This clone appeared a single time. The genes are TRBV15 and TRBJ1-3, with no clear D. The CDR3 totals 17 residues. The V gene lost 0 bases and the J gene lost 0 bases, with 12 bases spanning the gap. CDR1 LNHNV and CDR2 YYDKDF come from the germline V gene (reference sequence). CDR3 protein: CATSRDGPILSGNTIYF. The CDR3 DNA sequence: TGTGCCACCAGCAGAGATGGGCCGATCCTCTCTGGAAACACCATATATTTT.

The J gene is TRBJ2-7, the V gene TRBV5-5, with TRBD1 matching over 7 bases. From germline, CDR1 is SGHKS and CDR2 YYEKEE (reference sequence). The J segment lost 6 bases and the V segment lost 2 bases, leaving 8 bases of the junction unmatched. The CDR3 runs to 14 residues. CDR3 in DNA: TGTGCCAGCAGCTTTGAACAGGGGAAAGGCGAGCAGTACTTC. It yields the protein CASSFEQGKGEQYF.

The chain is built from TRBV7-2 and TRBJ2-1, with 12 bases aligning to TRBD2. CDR3 length equals 16 residues. Trimming cost V 0 bases and J 4 bases; bases outside gene matches: 1. Per germline, CDR1 SGHTA and CDR2 FQGNSA. CDR3 sequence reads: CASSLAGTSGYNEQFF. The CDR3 bases are TGTGCCAGCAGCTTAGCAGGGACTAGCGGGTACAATGAGCAGTTCTTC.

The chain is built from TRBV6-5 and TRBJ1-1; TRBD1 aligns across 9 bases. Germline lookup yields CDR1 MNHEY and CDR2 SVGAGI. The junction had 5 bases not matched to a gene; V was cut back by 5 bases and J by 4 bases. This CDR3 has 14 residues. The CDR3 region is CASSTQGAGTEAFF. The CDR3 DNA sequence: TGTGCCAGCAGTACACAGGGGGCCGGCACTGAAGCTTTCTTT.

V usage is TRBV18 and J usage is TRBJ1-1; D may be TRBD1 (5 bases). Trimming removed 3 bases from V and 4 bases from J, with 12 bases in between. The germline V gene encodes CDR1 KGHSH and CDR2 LQKENI. The CDR3 sequence is 14 residues long. This CDR3 reads CASSPLGGLTEAFF. For the CDR3, the DNA is TGTGCCAGCTCACCGCTGGGGGGTCTCACTGAAGCTTTCTTT.

In DNA, the CDR3 is TGTGCCTGGAGTCCCGGACTAGCGGGAGAGAATGAGCAGTTCTTC. Amino acids: CAWSPGLAGENEQFF. V is TRBV30 and J is TRBJ2-1; the match to TRBD2 covers 13 bases. This CDR3 spans 15 amino acids. Germline V lookup: CDR1 GTSNPN, CDR2 SVGIG (reference sequence). Losses at the gene ends were 2 bases for V and 7 bases for J; bases not matched to a gene: 5.

The chain employs TRBV5-6 and TRBJ1-4, with D unresolved. Germline-derived CDR1 and CDR2 are SGHDT and YYEEEE. The CDR3 consists of 14 residues. V lost 6 bases, J lost 1 base, and 10 bases lay in between. CDR3 residues: CASTLGGTNEKLFF. The CDR3 bases are TGTGCCAGCACCCTGGGAGGAACTAATGAAAAACTGTTTTTT.

The genes are TRBV9 and TRBJ2-2; TRBD1 aligns across 8 bases. The J segment lost 10 bases and the V segment lost 3 bases, leaving 11 bases of the junction unmatched. The germline V gene has CDR1 SGDLS and CDR2 YYNGEE. The CDR3 contains 15 residues. DNA of the CDR3: TGTGCCAGCAGCGATGGCAGGGGGCGCGAGGTGGAGCTGTTTTTT. Residues: CASSDGRGREVELFF. Variable domain in full (rest from reference TRBV9 and TRBJ2-2): DSGVTQTPKHLITATGQRVTLRCSPRSGDLSVYWYQQSLDQGLQFLIQYYNGEERAKGNILERFSAQQFPDLHSELNLSSLELGDSALYFCASSDGRGREVELFFGEGSRLTVL.